These T cell receptor beta chains were read from a single sample in a study of CD8 T cells in Susac syndrome. TCRdb processed the immunoSEQ multiplex PCR reads anew with MiXCR; each CDR3 protein has one entry. Found here are 100,000 to 150,000 distinct CDR3 sequences, 90% to 95% of them singletons; the top ten hold about 0.3%. Sequencing was carried out using CD8+ T cells from PBMCs. The origin of the receptors is a human donor with Susac syndrome. The CDR3 runs from the conserved cysteine through the conserved F or W. D genes are given only for firm matches. A clone size is listed for some rows: how often the clone was seen (once, few, many), or a class if it is expanded.

v_call	j_call	clone_size	d_call	cdr3_aa	cdr3_nt
TRBV20-1	TRBJ2-7	-	-	CSARDKGLTSSYEQYF	TGCAGTGCTAGAGATAAGGGACTTACGAGCTCCTACGAGCAGTACTTC
TRBV19	TRBJ2-7	-	TRBD1	CASSIGTGTYEQYF	TGTGCCAGTAGTATTGGGACAGGGACCTACGAGCAGTACTTC
TRBV25-1	TRBJ1-2	-	TRBD1	CASSDLGTGIGYTF	TGTGCCAGCAGTGATCTCGGGACAGGGATAGGCTACACCTTC
TRBV27	TRBJ1-2	-	TRBD1	CASRPTGTYGYTF	TGTGCCAGCCGCCCGACAGGGACCTATGGCTACACCTTC
TRBV4-1	TRBJ2-2	once	-	CASSQNWQNTGELFF	TGCGCCAGCAGCCAAAATTGGCAGAACACCGGGGAGCTGTTTTTT
TRBV29-1	TRBJ2-5	-	TRBD1	CSVDILLNRGRQETQYF	TGCAGCGTCGATATCCTTTTAAACAGGGGGCGTCAGGAGACCCAGTACTTC
TRBV24-1	TRBJ2-1	-	TRBD2	CATSAAPGGRQFF	TGTGCCACCAGTGCCGCGCCCGGGGGGAGGCAGTTCTTC
TRBV4-1	TRBJ2-7	-	-	CASSQVMADSYEQYF	TGCGCCAGCAGCCAAGTAATGGCGGACAGTTACGAGCAGTACTTC
TRBV12-3/TRBV12-4	TRBJ2-3	-	-	CASTQTDTQYF	TGTGCCAGCACCCAAACAGATACGCAGTATTTT
TRBV25-1	TRBJ1-1	-	-	CASSEYGGRPAEAFF	TGTGCCAGCAGTGAATATGGGGGGCGCCCAGCGGAAGCTTTCTTT
TRBV7-8	TRBJ2-7	-	TRBD1	CASSWGQDYEQYF	TGTGCCAGCAGCTGGGGACAGGACTACGAGCAGTACTTC
TRBV24-1	TRBJ2-3	-	-	CATSQGFADTQYF	TGTGCCACCAGCCAGGGGTTCGCAGATACGCAGTATTTT
TRBV29-1	TRBJ1-1	-	-	CSVAAVLEAFF	TGCAGCGTTGCGGCGGTACTGGAAGCTTTCTTT
TRBV13	TRBJ1-1	-	-	CASSSRGEDTEAFF	TGTGCCAGCAGCTCTAGGGGGGAGGACACTGAAGCTTTCTTT
TRBV11-2	TRBJ2-1	-	-	CASSLEGEQFF	TGTGCCAGCAGCTTAGAGGGTGAGCAGTTCTTC
TRBV4-3	TRBJ2-2	-	TRBD1	CASSHQDRAAGELFF	TGCGCCAGCAGCCACCAGGACAGGGCCGCCGGGGAGCTGTTTTTT
TRBV9	TRBJ2-5	-	-	CASTPWSGETQYF	TGTGCCAGCACCCCCTGGTCCGGGGAGACCCAGTACTTC
TRBV15	TRBJ2-3	-	-	CATSHEGGGDTQYF	TGTGCCACCAGCCACGAGGGAGGGGGAGATACGCAGTATTTT
TRBV20-1	TRBJ2-4	-	-	CSASPQNIQYF	TGCAGTGCCAGCCCTCAAAACATTCAGTACTTC
TRBV29-1	TRBJ2-1	-	TRBD2	CSVGGAGVEQFF	TGCAGCGTGGGGGGAGCGGGGGTCGAGCAGTTCTTC
TRBV5-6	TRBJ1-5	few	-	CASSLEGGNQPQHF	TGTGCCAGCAGCTTGGAGGGAGGCAATCAGCCCCAGCATTTT
TRBV20-1	TRBJ2-1	-	TRBD1	CSAADRAYNEQFF	TGCAGTGCTGCGGACAGGGCCTACAATGAGCAGTTCTTC
TRBV18	TRBJ2-1	-	TRBD2	CASSPTGLAGDNEQFF	TGTGCCAGCTCACCGACGGGACTAGCGGGGGACAATGAGCAGTTCTTC
TRBV4-3	TRBJ2-3	-	-	CASSQERADTQYF	TGCGCCAGCAGCCAAGAGAGGGCAGATACGCAGTATTTT
TRBV7-9	TRBJ2-1	-	TRBD2	CASSYPSGGVDEQFF	TGTGCCAGCAGCTACCCTAGCGGGGGGGTCGATGAGCAGTTCTTC
TRBV4-3	TRBJ2-7	-	-	CASSQDVAGSEQYF	TGCGCCAGCAGCCAAGATGTGGCAGGGAGCGAGCAGTACTTC
TRBV3-1	TRBJ1-1	-	TRBD1	CASSQVTGGAEAFF	TGTGCCAGCAGCCAAGTGACAGGGGGAGCTGAAGCTTTCTTT
TRBV29-1	TRBJ2-6	once	-	CSVEGQGEGANVLTF	TGCAGCGTCGAAGGGCAGGGAGAGGGGGCCAACGTCCTGACTTTC
TRBV20-1	TRBJ1-2	-	TRBD1	CSAKGGSYGYTF	TGCAGTGCTAAAGGGGGCAGCTATGGCTACACCTTC
TRBV14	TRBJ1-2	-	-	CASSQDQGGYYGYTF	TGTGCCAGCAGCCAAGATCAAGGTGGATACTATGGCTACACCTTC
TRBV20-1	TRBJ2-2	-	-	CSASGPHTGELFF	TGCAGTGCTAGTGGGCCCCACACCGGGGAGCTGTTTTTT
TRBV4-1	TRBJ1-1	-	TRBD1	CASSTGGITEAFF	TGCGCCAGCTCTACAGGGGGCATAACTGAAGCTTTCTTT
TRBV7-9	TRBJ1-2	-	TRBD1	CASSSSQGDYGYTF	TGTGCCAGCAGCTCCTCACAGGGGGACTATGGCTACACCTTC
TRBV4-3	TRBJ2-7	once	-	CASSQDLAVEQYF	TGCGCCAGCAGCCAAGATCTAGCAGTCGAGCAGTACTTC
TRBV5-1	TRBJ1-4	-	TRBD1	CASSPQGTRGKAEKLFF	TGCGCCAGCAGCCCACAGGGGACGCGCGGTAAGGCGGAAAAACTGTTTTTT
TRBV11-3	TRBJ2-2	few	TRBD1	CASSPDRGNTGELFF	TGTGCCAGCAGCCCGGACAGGGGGAACACCGGGGAGCTGTTTTTT
TRBV4-1	TRBJ2-1	once	-	CASSQDVGASSYNEQFF	TGCGCCAGCAGCCAAGATGTGGGGGCCAGCAGCTACAATGAGCAGTTCTTC
TRBV6-5	TRBJ1-1	-	-	CASSYSSPGLQAFF	TGTGCCAGCAGTTACTCGAGTCCGGGTTTACAAGCTTTCTTT
TRBV29-1	TRBJ2-1	-	TRBD2	CSVTGTSGANEQFF	TGCAGCGTTACCGGGACTAGCGGGGCTAATGAGCAGTTCTTC